This T cell receptor (beta chain) emerged from a study of CD8+ T cells in alopecia areata. Sequencing templates came from extracted RNA that was reverse transcribed into cDNA. TCRdb's table, derived via immunoSEQ multiplex PCR, lists solely in-frame clones and lacks some. The sample holds under 200,000 clones, about three fifths seen once. The CDR3 runs to 12 residues. Germline V CDR1 and CDR2: SQVTM, ANQGSEA. Treatment denoted: oral pan-JAK inhibitor, 5-10 mg twice daily. For this clone: Its matching antigen is unknown.

Findings and caveats of the study: Higher clonality than in normal scalp was seen in lesional scalp, especially alopecia totalis/universalis. Tissue-resident alphabeta T cells belonging to normal skin likewise get sequenced within scalp specimens.

Here the sequenced sample was CD4+ T cells sorted from blood, taken at week 4, from a patient treated with tofacitinib. This chain connects TRBV29-1 to TRBJ2-4; TRBD1 is a possible D gene (5 bases). This receptor was identified in a human donor with alopecia areata. CDR3 residues: CSYGQQKNIQYF. In nucleotides, the CDR3 is TGCAGTTACGGACAACAAAAAAACATTCAGTACTTC.